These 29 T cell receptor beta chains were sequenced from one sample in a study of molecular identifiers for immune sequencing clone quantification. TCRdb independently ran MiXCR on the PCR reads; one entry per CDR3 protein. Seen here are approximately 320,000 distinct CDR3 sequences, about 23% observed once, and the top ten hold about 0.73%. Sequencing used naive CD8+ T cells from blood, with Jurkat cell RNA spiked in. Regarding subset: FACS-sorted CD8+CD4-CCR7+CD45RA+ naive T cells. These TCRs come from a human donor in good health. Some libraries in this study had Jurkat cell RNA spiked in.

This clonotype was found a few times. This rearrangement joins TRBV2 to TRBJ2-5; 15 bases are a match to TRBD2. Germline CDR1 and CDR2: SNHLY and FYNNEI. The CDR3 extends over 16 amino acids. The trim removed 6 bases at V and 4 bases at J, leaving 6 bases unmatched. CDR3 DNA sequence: TGTGCCAGCAGCAGGACTAGCGGGAGGGCGGTAGAGACCCAGTACTTC. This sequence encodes CASSRTSGRAVETQYF.

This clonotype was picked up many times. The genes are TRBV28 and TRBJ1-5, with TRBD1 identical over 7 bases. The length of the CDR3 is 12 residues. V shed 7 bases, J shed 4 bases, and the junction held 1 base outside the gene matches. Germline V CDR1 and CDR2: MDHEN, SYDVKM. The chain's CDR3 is CASTGGNQPQHF. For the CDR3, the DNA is TGTGCCAGCACAGGGGGTAATCAGCCCCAGCATTTT.

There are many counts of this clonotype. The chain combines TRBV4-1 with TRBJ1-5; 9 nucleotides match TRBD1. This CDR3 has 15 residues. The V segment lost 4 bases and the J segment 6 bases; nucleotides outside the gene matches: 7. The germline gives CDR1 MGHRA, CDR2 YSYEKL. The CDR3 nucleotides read TGCGCCAGCAGCCCGTGGACAGGGGTTAGTCAGCCCCAGCATTTT. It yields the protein CASSPWTGVSQPQHF.

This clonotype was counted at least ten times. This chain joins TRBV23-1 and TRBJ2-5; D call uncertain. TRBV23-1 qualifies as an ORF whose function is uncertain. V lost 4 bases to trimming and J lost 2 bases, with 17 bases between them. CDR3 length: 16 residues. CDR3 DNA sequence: TGCGCCAGCAGTCCTGGGAACGACTTAGGGCAAGAGACCCAGTACTTC. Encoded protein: CASSPGNDLGQETQYF.

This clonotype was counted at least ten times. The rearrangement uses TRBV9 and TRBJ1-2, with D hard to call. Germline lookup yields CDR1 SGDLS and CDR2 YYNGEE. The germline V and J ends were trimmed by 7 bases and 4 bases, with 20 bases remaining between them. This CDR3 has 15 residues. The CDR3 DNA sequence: TGTGCCAGCGGCTCGGAGGCCTATGAAGCCTATGGCTACACCTTC. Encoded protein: CASGSEAYEAYGYTF. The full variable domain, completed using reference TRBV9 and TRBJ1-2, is DSGVTQTPKHLITATGQRVTLRCSPRSGDLSVYWYQQSLDQGLQFLIQYYNGEERAKGNILERFSAQQFPDLHSELNLSSLELGDSALYFCASGSEAYEAYGYTFGSGTRLTVV.

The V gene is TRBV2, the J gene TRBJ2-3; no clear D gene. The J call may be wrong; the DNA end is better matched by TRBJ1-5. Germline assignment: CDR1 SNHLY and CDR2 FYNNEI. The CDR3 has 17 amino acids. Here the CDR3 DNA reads TGTGCCAGCAGTGAACTTTGGGTCCCGCGAGACACAGATACGCAGCATTTT. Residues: CASSELWVPRDTDTQHF.

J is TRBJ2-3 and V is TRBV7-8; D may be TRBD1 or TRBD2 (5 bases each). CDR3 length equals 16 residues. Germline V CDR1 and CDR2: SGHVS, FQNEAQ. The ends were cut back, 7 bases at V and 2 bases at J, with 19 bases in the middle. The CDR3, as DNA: TGTGCCAGCAAGACATCAGGGCTAGCCAACACAGATACGCAGTATTTT. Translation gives CASKTSGLANTDTQYF.

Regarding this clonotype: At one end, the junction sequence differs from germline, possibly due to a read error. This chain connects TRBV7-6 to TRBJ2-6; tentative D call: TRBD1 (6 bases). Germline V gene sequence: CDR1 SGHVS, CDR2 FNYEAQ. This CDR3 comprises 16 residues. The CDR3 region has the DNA TGTGCCAGCAGCCAAAACACAGGGATTGGGGCCAGCGTCCTGACTTTC. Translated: CASSQNTGIGASVLTF.

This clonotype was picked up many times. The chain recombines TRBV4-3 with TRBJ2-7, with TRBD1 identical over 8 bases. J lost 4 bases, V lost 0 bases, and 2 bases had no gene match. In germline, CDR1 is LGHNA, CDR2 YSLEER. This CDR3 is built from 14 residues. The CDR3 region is CASSQDHRGYEQYF. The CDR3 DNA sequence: TGCGCCAGCAGCCAAGACCACAGGGGGTACGAGCAGTACTTC.

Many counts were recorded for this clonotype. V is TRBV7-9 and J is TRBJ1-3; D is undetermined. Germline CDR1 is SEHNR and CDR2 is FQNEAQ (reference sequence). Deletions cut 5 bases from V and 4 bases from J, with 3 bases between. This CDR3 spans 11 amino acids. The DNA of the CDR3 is TGTGCCAGCAGCGCCGGAAACACCATATATTTT. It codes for CASSAGNTIYF. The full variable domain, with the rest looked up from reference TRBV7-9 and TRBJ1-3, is DTGVSQNPRHKITKRGQNVTFRCDPISEHNRLYWYRQTLGQGPEFLTYFQNEAQLEKSRLLSDRFSAERPKGSFSTLEIQRTEQGDSAMYLCASSAGNTIYFGEGSWLTVV.

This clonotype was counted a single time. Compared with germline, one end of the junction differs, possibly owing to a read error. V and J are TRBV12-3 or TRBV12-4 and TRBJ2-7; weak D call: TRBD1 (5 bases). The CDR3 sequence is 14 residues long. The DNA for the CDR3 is TGTGCCAGCAGTAACCAGGGTCCGACCTACGGGCAGTACTTC. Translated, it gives CASSNQGPTYGQYF.

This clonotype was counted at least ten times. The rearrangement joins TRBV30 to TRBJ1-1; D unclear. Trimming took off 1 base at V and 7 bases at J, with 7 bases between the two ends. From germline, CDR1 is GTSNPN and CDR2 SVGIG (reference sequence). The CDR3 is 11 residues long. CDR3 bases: TGTGCCTGGAGTGCGACGGTTGAAGCTTTCTTT. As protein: CAWSATVEAFF. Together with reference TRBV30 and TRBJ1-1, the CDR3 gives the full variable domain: SQTIHQWPATLVQPVGSPLSLECTVEGTSNPNLYWYRQAAGRGLQLLFYSVGIGQISSEVPQNLSASRPQDRQFILSSKKLLLSDSGFYLCAWSATVEAFFGQGTRLTVV.

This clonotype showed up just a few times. The CDR3 region has the DNA TGTGCCAGCAGTTACGACCCTAGTTTCAACACAACCACGTACAATGAGCAGTTCTTC. Amino acid sequence: CASSYDPSFNTTTYNEQFF. The V and J genes are TRBV6-5 and TRBJ2-1; D uncertain. Trimming removed 2 bases from V and 4 bases from J, with 24 bases in between. The CDR3 is made up of 19 amino acids. The germline gives CDR1 MNHEY, CDR2 SVGAGI.

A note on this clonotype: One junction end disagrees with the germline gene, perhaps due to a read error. This CDR3 is CASRLYSSLPETQCF. In DNA form, the CDR3 reads TGTGCCAGCAGATTGTATTCAAGTCTTCCCGAGACCCAGTGCTTC. V is TRBV5-6 and J is TRBJ2-5; D not resolved. Germline CDR1 and CDR2: SGHDT and YYEEEE. The CDR3 covers 15 residues.

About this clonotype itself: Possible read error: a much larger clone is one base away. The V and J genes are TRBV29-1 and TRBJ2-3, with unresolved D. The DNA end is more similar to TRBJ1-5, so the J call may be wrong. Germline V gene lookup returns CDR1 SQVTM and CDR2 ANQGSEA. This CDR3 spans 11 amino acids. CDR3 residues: CSVPATDTQHF. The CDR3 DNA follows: TGCAGCGTTCCGGCTACAGATACGCAGCATTTT.

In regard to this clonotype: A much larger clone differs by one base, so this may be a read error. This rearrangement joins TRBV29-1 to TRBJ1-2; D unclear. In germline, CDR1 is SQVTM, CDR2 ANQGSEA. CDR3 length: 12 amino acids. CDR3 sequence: CGVAALLPGYTF. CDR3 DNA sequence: TGCGGCGTTGCCGCGTTGTTACCTGGCTACACCTTC.

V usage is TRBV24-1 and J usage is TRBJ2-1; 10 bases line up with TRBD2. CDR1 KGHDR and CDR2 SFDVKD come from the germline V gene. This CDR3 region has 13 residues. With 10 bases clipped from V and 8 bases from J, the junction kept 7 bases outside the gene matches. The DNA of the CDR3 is TGTGCCACGTCTAGCGGGGGTTACGATGAGCAGTTCTTC. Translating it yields CATSSGGYDEQFF.

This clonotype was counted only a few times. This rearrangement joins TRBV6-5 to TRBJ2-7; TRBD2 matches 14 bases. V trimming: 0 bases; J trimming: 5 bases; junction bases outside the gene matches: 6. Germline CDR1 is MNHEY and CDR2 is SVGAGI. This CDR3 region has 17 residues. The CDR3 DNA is TGTGCCAGCAGTTACTCTCCGGGACTAGCGGGGGCCGACGAGCAGTACTTC. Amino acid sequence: CASSYSPGLAGADEQYF.

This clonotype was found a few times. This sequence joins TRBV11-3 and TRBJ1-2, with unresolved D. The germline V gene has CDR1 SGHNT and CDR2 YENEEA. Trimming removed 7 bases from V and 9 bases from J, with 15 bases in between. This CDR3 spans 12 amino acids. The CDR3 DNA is TGTGCCAGCACCCGCGAGGGTGCAAGCTACACCTTC. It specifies CASTREGASYTF.

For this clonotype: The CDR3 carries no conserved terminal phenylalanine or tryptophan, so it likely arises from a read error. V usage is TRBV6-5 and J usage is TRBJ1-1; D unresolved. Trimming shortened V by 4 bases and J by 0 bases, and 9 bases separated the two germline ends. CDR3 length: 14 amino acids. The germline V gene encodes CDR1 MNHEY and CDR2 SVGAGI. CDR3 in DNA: TGTGCCAGCAGTTCGACACCTATGAACACTGAAGCTTTCCTT. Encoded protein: CASSSTPMNTEAFL.

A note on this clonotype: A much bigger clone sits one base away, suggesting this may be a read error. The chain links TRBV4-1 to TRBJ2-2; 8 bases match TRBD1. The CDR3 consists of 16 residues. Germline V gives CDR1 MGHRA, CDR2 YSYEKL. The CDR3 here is CASSQDYRGNTGALFF. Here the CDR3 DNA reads TGCGCCAGCAGCCAAGATTACAGGGGGAACACCGGGGCGCTGTTTTTT.

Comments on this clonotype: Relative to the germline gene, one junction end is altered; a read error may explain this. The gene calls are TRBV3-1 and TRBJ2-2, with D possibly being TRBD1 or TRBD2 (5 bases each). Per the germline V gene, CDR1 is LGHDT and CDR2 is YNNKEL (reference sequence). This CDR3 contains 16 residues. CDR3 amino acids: CASSQISQGPTWELFF. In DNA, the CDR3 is TGTGCCAGCAGCCAGATATCGCAGGGACCCACCTGGGAGCTGTTTTTT.

The CDR3 DNA reads as TGTGCCAGCAGTCCCCGGGGCTCCTACAATGAGCAGTTCTTC. Translation: CASSPRGSYNEQFF. This rearrangement joins TRBV28 to TRBJ2-1, with D possibly matching TRBD2 (5 bases). Germline-derived CDR1 and CDR2 are MDHEN and SYDVKM. The V gene lost 5 bases and the J gene lost 0 bases, with 8 bases spanning the gap. The CDR3 is made up of 14 amino acids.

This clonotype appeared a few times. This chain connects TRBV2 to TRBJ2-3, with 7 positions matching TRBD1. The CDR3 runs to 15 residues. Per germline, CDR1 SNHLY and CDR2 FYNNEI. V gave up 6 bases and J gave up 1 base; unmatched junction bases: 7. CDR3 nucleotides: TGTGCCAGCAGACTTACAGGGGTCGGCACAGATACGCAGTATTTT. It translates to CASRLTGVGTDTQYF. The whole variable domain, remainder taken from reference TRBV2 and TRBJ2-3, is EPEVTQTPSHQVTQMGQEVILRCVPISNHLYFYWYRQILGQKVEFLVSFYNNEISEKSEIFDDQFSVERPDGSNFTLKIRSTKLEDSAMYFCASRLTGVGTDTQYFGPGTRLTVL.

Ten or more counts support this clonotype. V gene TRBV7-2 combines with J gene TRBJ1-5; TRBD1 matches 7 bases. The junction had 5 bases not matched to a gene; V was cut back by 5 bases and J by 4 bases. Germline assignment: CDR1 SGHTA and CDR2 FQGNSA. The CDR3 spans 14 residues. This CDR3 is CASSPRDRNQPQHF. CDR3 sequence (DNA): TGTGCCAGCAGCCCCCGGGACAGAAATCAGCCCCAGCATTTT.

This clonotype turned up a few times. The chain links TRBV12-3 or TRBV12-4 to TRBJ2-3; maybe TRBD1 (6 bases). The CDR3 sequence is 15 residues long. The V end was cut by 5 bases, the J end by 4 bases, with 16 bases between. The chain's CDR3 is CASSQGTLQSDTQYF. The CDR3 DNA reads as TGTGCCAGCAGTCAGGGGACACTACAATCAGATACGCAGTATTTT.

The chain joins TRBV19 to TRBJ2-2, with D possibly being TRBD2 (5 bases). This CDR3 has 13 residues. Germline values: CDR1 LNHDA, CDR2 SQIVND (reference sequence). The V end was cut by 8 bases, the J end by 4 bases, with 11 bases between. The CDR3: CASLARATGELFF. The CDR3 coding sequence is TGTGCCAGTCTAGCCCGGGCCACCGGGGAGCTGTTTTTT.

The CDR3 loop reads CASSLGGGALEQYF. For the CDR3, the DNA is TGTGCCAGCAGTTTAGGGGGGGGGGCGTTGGAGCAGTACTTC. This chain uses TRBV27 with TRBJ2-7; weak D call: TRBD2 (7 bases). V was shortened by 2 bases and J by 7 bases, with 15 bases between the two germline ends. The germline V gene has CDR1 MNHEY and CDR2 SMNVEV (reference sequence). The CDR3 contains 14 residues.

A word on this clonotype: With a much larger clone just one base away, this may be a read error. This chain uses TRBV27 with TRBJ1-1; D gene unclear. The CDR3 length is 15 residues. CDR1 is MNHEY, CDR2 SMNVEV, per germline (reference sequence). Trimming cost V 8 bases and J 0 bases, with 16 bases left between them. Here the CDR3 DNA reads TGTGCCAGCTACCTAGTTGGGCGACTGAACACTGAAGCTTTCTTT. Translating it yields CASYLVGRLNTEAFF.